The 2 T cell receptor beta chains reported below all come from one sample, sequenced in a study of T cell responses to AZD1222 COVID-19 vaccine. Repertoires were generated with immunoSEQ multiplex PCR, while TCRdb's copy carries only in-frame clones and drops some. The repertoire holds 180,000 or so clones, with 75% to 90% as singletons. Sequencing was performed on peripheral blood, taken 28 days after the second dose of the MenACWY control vaccine. The receptors were gathered from an adult who received the MenACWY meningococcal vaccine as a control.

The chain recombines TRBV4-2 with TRBJ1-1; 8 bases map to TRBD1. J lost 3 bases, V lost 2 bases, and 11 bases had no gene match. The CDR3 length is 17 residues. CDR1 and CDR2 from the germline V gene are LGHNA and YNFKEQ. CDR3 in DNA: TGTGCCAGCAGCCAAACAGCAGGGGGCTTAGGGGACACTGAAGCTTTCTTT. It codes for CASSQTAGGLGDTEAFF.

The chain carries TRBV9 and TRBJ2-2; D unresolved. Trimming removed 0 bases at V and 4 bases at J, with 4 bases between. The V gene's germline CDR1 is SGDLS and CDR2 YYNGEE. This CDR3 region has 13 residues. The CDR3 spells CASSVAATGELFF. CDR3 DNA sequence: TGTGCCAGCAGCGTAGCGGCCACCGGGGAGCTGTTTTTT.